A single sample gave rise to the 8 T cell receptor beta chains below, sequenced in a study of cytomegalovirus exposure and HLA in healthy donors (dated 2017 in TCRdb). The library was generated by the immunoSEQ multiplex PCR assay. The multiplex PCR relied on a mix of 60 forward primers for TCR Vbeta segments and 13 reverse primers for TCR Jbeta segments. TCRdb took over this immuneACCESS table, retaining in-frame rearrangements with V and J assigned. Such tables are incomplete; in checked studies, under half of the missing clones stem from an unresolved V gene, and the remainder is unexplained. Counted in this sample were hundreds of thousands of clones; 80% to 90% of them appeared once. The top ten clonotypes cover approximately 1% of the sample. Source material: PBMCs. The receptors were sampled from a woman in her late teens or twenties in good health and CMV-seronegative.

This CDR3 reads CASSFPTSGPYEQYF. The CDR3 nucleotides read TGTGCCAGCAGCTTCCCGACTAGCGGCCCTTACGAGCAGTACTTC. The chain joins TRBV11-2 to TRBJ2-7; the match to TRBD2 covers 9 bases. V lost 3 bases, J lost 4 bases, and 7 bases stayed unmatched. Per germline, CDR1 SGHAT and CDR2 FQNNGV. The CDR3 contains 15 residues.

This rearrangement joins TRBV28 to TRBJ2-1, with unresolved D. Germline V gene data show CDR1 as MDHEN and CDR2 as SYDVKM. Trimming stripped 2 bases from V and 8 bases from J, with 7 bases between. This CDR3 region has 12 residues. The DNA for the CDR3 is TGTGCCAGCAGTTTACGGGTGGATGAGCAGTTCTTC. Translation: CASSLRVDEQFF.

The chain employs TRBV27 and TRBJ2-7, with D possibly TRBD1 on 6 matching bases. V lost 1 base and J lost 9, with 13 bases in between. The CDR3 totals 13 residues. In germline, CDR1 is MNHEY, CDR2 SMNVEV (reference sequence). CDR3 in DNA: TGTGCCAGCAGTTTATTTTCAGGGGACGCGCAGTACTTC. Translating gives CASSLFSGDAQYF.

J is TRBJ2-5 and V is TRBV5-6; 8 bases match TRBD1. Germline loops: CDR1 SGHDT, CDR2 YYEEEE. The CDR3 is 17 amino acids. V was pared by 2 bases and J by 4 bases, with 13 bases of the junction left unmatched. CDR3 protein: CASSFPGQVSESETQYF. CDR3 coding DNA: TGTGCCAGCAGCTTCCCGGGACAGGTCAGCGAATCAGAGACCCAGTACTTC. The full variable domain, in which reference TRBV5-6 and TRBJ2-5 provide the parts outside the CDR3, is DAGVTQSPTHLIKTRGQQVTLRCSPKSGHDTVSWYQQALGQGPQFIFQYYEEEERQRGNFPDRFSGHQFPNYSSELNVNALLLGDSALYLCASSFPGQVSESETQYFGPGTRLLVL.

The J gene is TRBJ1-2, the V gene TRBV5-1; no definite D call. V was cut by 4 bases and J by 0 bases, with 13 bases left in between. This CDR3 is 15 amino acids long. Germline CDR1 SGHRS, CDR2 YFSETQ. CDR3 region: CASSRGGPTNYGYTF. Written as DNA, the CDR3 is TGCGCCAGCAGCCGCGGCGGGCCTACTAACTATGGCTACACCTTC.

This chain links TRBV7-3 with TRBJ1-2, with D perhaps TRBD1 (6 bases). This CDR3 comprises 13 residues. V was pared by 9 bases and J by 5 bases, with 16 bases between. Germline V gene data show CDR1 as SGHTA and CDR2 as FQGTGA. The CDR3 DNA is TGTGCCAGTAGGACAGCGGGAAAATATGGCTACACCTTC. Translation gives CASRTAGKYGYTF.

This chain connects TRBV2 to TRBJ1-1, with 7 bases aligning to TRBD1. CDR1 SNHLY and CDR2 FYNNEI come from the germline V gene. The CDR3 loop spans 14 amino acids. Germline trimming cut 6 bases from V and 3 bases from J; bases unmatched to any gene: 7. The CDR3 sequence: CASRTGISYTEAFF. CDR3 in DNA: TGTGCCAGCAGGACAGGGATCTCCTACACTGAAGCTTTCTTT.

The chain couples TRBV19 to TRBJ1-1; weak D call: TRBD1 (5 bases). The CDR3 covers 14 residues. Germline CDR1 and CDR2: LNHDA and SQIVND (reference sequence). Trimming stripped 8 bases from V and 0 bases from J, with 13 bases between. The CDR3 sequence is CASGAEGVNTEAFF. CDR3 in DNA: TGTGCCAGTGGGGCGGAGGGTGTGAACACTGAAGCTTTCTTT.